This T cell receptor beta chain was retrieved from a study of cytomegalovirus exposure and HLA in healthy donors. The primer mix had 60 Vbeta and 13 Jbeta primers. Only in-frame clones appear in the TCRdb table, and some are missing; sequencing was by immunoSEQ multiplex PCR. Among 45,000 to 70,000 clones listed, about 82% were seen once. This clone was seen just once. The CDR3 spans 15 residues. CDR1 is MGHDK and CDR2 is SYGVNS in the germline V gene. V shed 7 bases, J shed 11 bases, and the junction held 17 bases outside the gene matches. This receptor was obtained from a man aged 25 to 40 in good health and CMV-seronegative. The sequenced sample was PBMCs. The chain is built from TRBV25-1 and TRBJ2-5; 9 bases agree with TRBD1. CDR3 DNA: TGTGCCAGCAATTCCCTGGGACAGGGTGTTGGGGAGCAGTACTTC. Its protein is CASNSLGQGVGEQYF.